This record covers a single T cell receptor (beta chain). These data come from a study of cytomegalovirus exposure and HLA in healthy donors. The germline gives CDR1 GTSNPN, CDR2 SVGIG (reference sequence). V was pared by 2 bases and J by 3 bases, with 11 bases of the junction left unmatched. The CDR3 covers 19 residues. In the PCR, 60 Vbeta and 13 Jbeta primers were used. Assay: immunoSEQ multiplex PCR; the TCRdb copy retains only in-frame clones and omits some. In the table there are around 150,000 clones, more than 75% of which are singletons. This chain connects TRBV30 to TRBJ2-3; 16 nucleotides agree with TRBD2. The material sequenced was PBMCs. The receptor comes from a girl aged 10 to 17 in good health and CMV-seropositive. The CDR3 is CAWSQPGLAGGLVTDTQYF. In nucleotides, the CDR3 is TGTGCCTGGAGTCAGCCGGGACTAGCGGGAGGGCTTGTGACAGATACGCAGTATTTT.